Listed here are 8 T cell receptor beta chains from one sample, sequenced in a study of T cell changes during pregnancy in multiple sclerosis. The table came from immunoSEQ multiplex PCR; TCRdb's copy has only in-frame clones and leaves some out. The sample consists of over 65,000 clones, 90% to 95% of them appearing once. Sample: peripheral blood, taken in the first trimester of pregnancy. The receptors here all came from a female donor with multiple sclerosis, enrolled in a pregnancy study.

The chain uses TRBV6-1 and TRBJ2-7; 8 positions agree with TRBD1. The CDR3 contains 16 residues. Germline V gene sequence: CDR1 MNHNS, CDR2 SASEGT. V lost 1 base and J lost 4; bases outside the gene matches: 9. DNA for the CDR3: TGTGCCAGCAGTGAAGGTGGGCAGGGGGCGGGTTACGAGCAGTACTTC. As protein: CASSEGGQGAGYEQYF.

This chain connects TRBV28 to TRBJ1-6; D may be TRBD1 (5 bases). The CDR3 covers 13 residues. Germline CDR1 reads MDHEN; CDR2 reads SYDVKM. Trimming removed 11 bases at V and 7 bases at J, with 15 bases between. CDR3 loop: CAATDRPNSPLHF. The CDR3 coding sequence is TGTGCCGCAACAGACAGACCCAATTCACCCCTCCACTTT.

The chain joins TRBV15 to TRBJ1-6, with TRBD1 matching over 7 bases. The CDR3 extends over 15 amino acids. Germline V gene lookup returns CDR1 LNHNV and CDR2 YYDKDF (reference sequence). Losses at the gene ends were 5 bases for V and 8 bases for J; bases not matched to a gene: 9. The CDR3 region has the DNA TGTGCCACCAGCTGGAACAGGGGAGAAGATTCACCCCTCCACTTT. Amino acids: CATSWNRGEDSPLHF.

As for this clone: One end of the junction is discordant with germline, which a read error may explain. The chain combines TRBV5-6 with TRBJ1-6; tentative D call: TRBD1 (6 bases). The germline CDR1 and CDR2 sequences are SGHDT and YYEEEE. The CDR3 covers 13 residues. The CDR3 DNA reads TGTGCCAGCAGCTCAGGGGATAAGTCACCCCTCCACTTT. Its protein is CASSSGDKSPLHF.

This clone has a handful of counts. The J gene is TRBJ2-2, the V gene TRBV6-4; D not certain. CDR1 and CDR2 from the germline V gene are MRHNA and SNTAGT. The CDR3 has 13 residues. V lost 5 bases and J 0 bases, leaving 4 bases between the germline ends. CDR3 sequence: CASSPSNTGELFF. The CDR3, as DNA: TGTGCCAGCAGTCCTTCGAACACCGGGGAGCTGTTTTTT.

This chain links TRBV5-6 with TRBJ2-7; 9 nucleotides match TRBD1. The CDR3 totals 18 residues. Trimming at V came to 3 bases and at J to 3 bases, leaving 16 bases not matched to a gene. Germline V gene data show CDR1 as SGHDT and CDR2 as YYEEEE. CDR3 residues: CASSYSGYGQGLGYEQYF. CDR3 sequence (DNA): TGTGCCAGCAGCTATAGCGGTTACGGACAGGGGTTAGGCTACGAGCAGTACTTC.

The chain recombines TRBV4-3 with TRBJ1-2; 9 bases are shared with TRBD1. Looked up from germline, CDR1 is LGHNA and CDR2 is YSLEER. The length of the CDR3 is 15 residues. V was clipped by 1 base and J by 8 bases; unmatched bases: 8. Written as DNA, the CDR3 is TGCGCCAGCAGCCAAGGTACCGGGACAGGGCAAGGCTACACCTTC. Translation: CASSQGTGTGQGYTF.

The chain uses TRBV6-1 and TRBJ2-7, with 8 bases fitting TRBD1. Trimming at V came to 6 bases and at J to 3 bases, leaving 10 bases not matched to a gene. The CDR3 extends over 15 amino acids. In germline, CDR1 is MNHNS, CDR2 SASEGT. The CDR3, as DNA: TGTGCCAGCAGGGAGACAGGGGCCGCTCTCTACGAGCAGTACTTC. The encoded protein is CASRETGAALYEQYF.